This T cell receptor beta chain was captured in a study of glioma-infiltrating T cells after dendritic cell vaccination listed by TCRdb under 2016. In the study overall: A cohort of approximately 15 glioblastoma patients from Phase I and II dendritic cell vaccination trials was included, of whom 9 were newly diagnosed and 6 had recurrent disease. TCR sequencing metrics, including TIL content and tumor-blood repertoire overlap, were correlated with survival after dendritic cell vaccination. The vaccine consisted of monocyte-derived dendritic cells cultured less than eight days with IL-4 and GM-CSF, then pulsed overnight with autologous tumor lysate. Patients received three intradermal dendritic cell vaccine injections at biweekly intervals in the arm below the axilla. Patients received autologous tumor lysate-pulsed dendritic cell vaccination between about 2002 and 2013. In glioblastoma patients vaccinated with dendritic cells, deep sequencing of TCR beta CDR3 regions served to measure the amount of tumor-infiltrating lymphocytes and to compare repertoires between tumor and blood. Study-level results and caveats: The TCR overlap response model with three groups was called speculative and said to need prospective validation. The cohort was small and heterogeneous, few patients had complete blood and tumor sets, and even fewer had initial-recurrent tumor pairs. TCR clonality showed no direct relationship with survival, which suggests that a diverse polyclonal response may be important. After dendritic cell vaccination, a higher estimated pretreatment TIL content predicted longer time to progression and longer overall survival.

Of note for this clone: This receptor's antigen is unknown. No per-base quality is available; no much larger clone lies one base away.

Patients were selected for having adequate residual fresh-frozen tumor tissue and more than two years of available survival data. Molecular status otherwise varied across the glioblastoma patients, but none of them carried an isocitrate dehydrogenase mutation. PBMC were collected before vaccination, two weeks after the third vaccination, and at tumor progression when it occurred. The Qiagen DNeasy Blood extraction Kit was used to extract genomic DNA. Using the immunoSEQ assay, TCRB CDR3 regions were amplified from 2 to 2.5 micrograms of genomic DNA, or from all available DNA when less than that was on hand. For multiplex PCR, 60 forward primers for TCR V beta segments and 13 reverse primers for J beta segments were used. To estimate reads per starting template, synthetic control templates were spiked into each sample at limiting dilution. Reads of 87 bp were generated by sequencing on the Illumina HiSeq System. The study's own analysis went as follows. PCR and sequencing errors were removed by merging closely related sequences with a nearest neighbor algorithm. TCR overlap was measured as the percentage of unique tumor TCR beta sequences also present in the same patient's peripheral blood. TCRdb mirrors the immuneACCESS table, restricted to in-frame sequences. Some clones are absent from its copies; in checked studies, under half trace to an unresolved V gene, and the reason for the others is unknown. The DNA was the basis for D and trimming; V, J and clone size are from that table. The table for this sample lists around 96,000 clones; 79% of them were counted only once. The ten biggest clones cover around 6% of the sample.

The CDR3 holds 15 amino acids from the cysteine to the phenylalanine. Here the CDR3 DNA is all that survives: 45 bases in frame from base 1. V is pared back by 7 bases and J by 1 base, with 16 bases lying between the germline termini. CDR1 LNHDA and CDR2 SQIVND were looked up in the germline V gene (reference sequence). The TCR sequence derives from a human donor with glioblastoma. The input for sequencing was blood, taken before dendritic cell vaccination. The V and J genes are TRBV19 and TRBJ1-1, with the identity of the D gene unclear. The DNA sequence is as follows: TGTGCCAGTATCGGAGGGCCTATTTCGAACACTGAAGCTTTCTTT. Its product reads: CASIGGPISNTEAFF. Here the CDR3 is joined to the reference TRBV19 and TRBJ1-1 genes, and the full variable domain is: DGGITQSPKYLFRKEGQNVTLSCEQNLNHDAMYWYRQDPGQGLRLIYYSQIVNDFQKGDIAEGYSVSREKKESFPLTVTSAQKNPTAFYLCASIGGPISNTEAFFGQGTRLTVV.